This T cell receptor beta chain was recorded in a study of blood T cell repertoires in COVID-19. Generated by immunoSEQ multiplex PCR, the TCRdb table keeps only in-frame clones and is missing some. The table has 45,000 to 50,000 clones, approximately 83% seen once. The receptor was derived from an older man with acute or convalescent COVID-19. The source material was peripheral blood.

DNA for the CDR3: TGTGCCAGTAGTATCCCACAGGGGAGGCAGCCCCAGCATTTT. It yields the protein CASSIPQGRQPQHF. The chain carries TRBV19 and TRBJ1-5, with 7 bases aligning to TRBD1. The trim removed 3 bases at V and 7 bases at J, leaving 6 bases unmatched. The CDR3 has 14 amino acids. Germline V CDR1 and CDR2: LNHDA, SQIVND (reference sequence).